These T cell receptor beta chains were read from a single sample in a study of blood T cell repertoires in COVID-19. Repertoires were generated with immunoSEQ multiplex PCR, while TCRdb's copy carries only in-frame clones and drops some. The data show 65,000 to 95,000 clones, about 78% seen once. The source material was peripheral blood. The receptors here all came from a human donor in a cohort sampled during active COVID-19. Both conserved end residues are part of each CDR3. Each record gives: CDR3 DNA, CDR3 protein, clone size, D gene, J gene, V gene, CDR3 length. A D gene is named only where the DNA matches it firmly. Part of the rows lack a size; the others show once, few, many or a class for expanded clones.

TGTGCCAGCAGCCAGCCGCCCGGACACCTTAATCAGCCCCAGCATTTT CASSQPPGHLNQPQHF . . TRBJ1-5 TRBV12-1 16
TGTGCCACCAGCAGAGATAGGGGTAGCGGGAGAAATGAGCAGTTCTTC CATSRDRGSGRNEQFF . TRBD2 TRBJ2-1 TRBV15 16
TGTGCCAGCAGTGAGGGACAGGGGGTTAACTATGGCTACACCTTC CASSEGQGVNYGYTF . TRBD1 TRBJ1-2 TRBV6-6 15
TGTGCCAGCAGTGATTGGGGAGGCAGGGGGCAAAATACGCAGTATTTT CASSDWGGRGQNTQYF . TRBD1 TRBJ2-3 TRBV2 16
TGTGCCAGCAGCTGGGGGACAACCCTTTCGAACACCGGGGAGCTGTTTTTT CASSWGTTLSNTGELFF . . TRBJ2-2 TRBV5-6 17
TGTGCCAGCAGCAAAGGTCGGACAGGGGGAACTGAAGCTTTCTTT CASSKGRTGGTEAFF . TRBD1 TRBJ1-1 TRBV6-5 15
TGTGCCAGCAGCTTAACGGGGTCTAGGGATAACTATGGCTACACCTTC CASSLTGSRDNYGYTF . . TRBJ1-2 TRBV7-2 16
TGTGCCATCATGGGCCGAGAAGGCTACACCTTC CAIMGREGYTF . . TRBJ1-2 TRBV10-3 11
TGTGCCAGCAGCGGTGGAGATACGCAGTATTTT CASSGGDTQYF . . TRBJ2-3 TRBV6-6 11
TGTGCCTGGAACAGGGGTTCCGGGGAGCTGTTTTTT CAWNRGSGELFF . TRBD1 TRBJ2-2 TRBV30 12
TGTGCCAGCTCCTCAGGGCCCTATAGCAATCAGCCCCAGCATTTT CASSSGPYSNQPQHF . . TRBJ1-5 TRBV18 15
TGTGCCAGCTCACCACTTCAGGGTGGGAACACTGAAGCTTTCTTT CASSPLQGGNTEAFF . . TRBJ1-1 TRBV18 15
TGTGCCAGCAGTGAAGCAGGAGGGAAGACTGGGGCCAACGTCCTGACTTTC CASSEAGGKTGANVLTF . . TRBJ2-6 TRBV2 17
TGCGCCAGCAGCCCCCTCCTAACGACTAGCGGAGGGACCGGGGAGCTGTTTTTT CASSPLLTTSGGTGELFF . TRBD2 TRBJ2-2 TRBV5-1 18
TGTGCCAGCAACAAGGGGGGGGCGCGGTCCTACGAGCAGTACTTC CASNKGGARSYEQYF many . TRBJ2-7 TRBV6-6 15
TGCAGCGTTACCGCGACATACGAGCAGTACTTC CSVTATYEQYF . . TRBJ2-7 TRBV29-1 11
TGCGCCAGCAGCTTGGTAGGGCCGGGGGATACCACTGAAGCTTTCTTT CASSLVGPGDTTEAFF . . TRBJ1-1 TRBV5-1 16
TGTGCCAGCAGTTTATATGGACAGCACTATAATTCACCCCTCCACTTT CASSLYGQHYNSPLHF . . TRBJ1-6 TRBV27 16
TGTGCCAGCAGCGCCCACCCGGGACTAGTAGGGATAAACATTCAGTACTTC CASSAHPGLVGINIQYF . TRBD2 TRBJ2-4 TRBV11-3 17
TGTGCCAGTAGTATTAGCGGGCTATACAATGAGCAGTTCTTC CASSISGLYNEQFF few TRBD2 TRBJ2-1 TRBV19 14
TGTGCCAGTAGTATTAGGGGGGGCTCTGGAAACACCATATATTTT CASSIRGGSGNTIYF . . TRBJ1-3 TRBV19 15
TGTGCCAGCAGTTTCGAAACCCTAGCGGGGGGGCGCACCGGGGAGCTGTTTTTT CASSFETLAGGRTGELFF . TRBD2 TRBJ2-2 TRBV27 18
TGTGCCAGCAGTCTGGCAGGGAACGGGGAGCTGTTTTTT CASSLAGNGELFF . . TRBJ2-2 TRBV6-5 13
TGTGCCAGCAGCTTTGGACTCAACCAAGAGACCCAGTACTTC CASSFGLNQETQYF . . TRBJ2-5 TRBV11-2 14
TGTGCCAGCAGCTTAGGGACAGGGGTCGGTAATTCACCCCTCCACTTT CASSLGTGVGNSPLHF few TRBD1 TRBJ1-6 TRBV7-9 16
TGTGCCAGCAGTCCAGACAGGGACGGGCAGCCCCAGCATTTT CASSPDRDGQPQHF . TRBD1 TRBJ1-5 TRBV9 14
TGTGCCTGGAGTGCCTCCGACAGGGGAGGCTACACCTTC CAWSASDRGGYTF . TRBD1 TRBJ1-2 TRBV30 13
TGTGCCAGCAGTTCAGGACAGGGACGTTTGACCACTGAAGCTTTCTTT CASSSGQGRLTTEAFF . TRBD1 TRBJ1-1 TRBV3-1/TRBV3-2 16
TGTGCCAGCAGCTTTGCTAGCTCCACAGATACGCAGTATTTT CASSFASSTDTQYF . . TRBJ2-3 TRBV7-2 14
TGTGCCAGCAGCGACCAGGGGGCGGCCGCTGAAGCTTTCTTT CASSDQGAAAEAFF . TRBD1 TRBJ1-1 TRBV9 14
TGCGCCAGCAGCGACTCGGCGGGTGGGGTCTCCTACAATGAGCAGTTCTTC CASSDSAGGVSYNEQFF . . TRBJ2-1 TRBV5-1 17
TGTGCCAGCAGCTCAGGACCCGGACAGGGGGCCCCCAATGAGCAGTTCTTC CASSSGPGQGAPNEQFF . TRBD1 TRBJ2-1 TRBV7-6 17
TGTGCCACCAGCAGAGAACGGCAGGGGTCCTCTTACGCGAACACCGGGGAGCTGTTTTTT CATSRERQGSSYANTGELFF . . TRBJ2-2 TRBV15 20
TGTGCCAGCAGCTTGGGGCGGACGCGGGGGCAGTACTTC CASSLGRTRGQYF . . TRBJ2-7 TRBV5-8 13
TGTGCCAGCAGCTTAGGCGGGGTCGGGACAGCTAATGAAAAACTGTTTTTT CASSLGGVGTANEKLFF . TRBD1 TRBJ1-4 TRBV13 17
TGTGCCAGCAGCTTGAGGACGGGGTTGAGGACCTACGAGCAGTACTTC CASSLRTGLRTYEQYF . . TRBJ2-7 TRBV5-4 16
TGTGCCATCAGTGAGCCGGGACTAGCGGTTCACAATGAGCAGTTCTTC CAISEPGLAVHNEQFF once TRBD2 TRBJ2-1 TRBV10-3 16
TGTGCCAGCAGCTTCAGGGGGGAAGAGACCCAGTACTTC CASSFRGEETQYF . . TRBJ2-5 TRBV7-9 13
TGTGCCAGCTCGGGACTAGCGGGGGTTTTATCCTACAATGAGCAGTTCTTC CASSGLAGVLSYNEQFF . TRBD2 TRBJ2-1 TRBV7-9 17
TGTGCCAGCAGTAATCAGGCCCTCAATCAGCCCCAGCATTTT CASSNQALNQPQHF . . TRBJ1-5 TRBV2 14
TGTGCCAGCAGCCCCGCGACAGGGATGGGAAATCAGCCCCAGCATTTT CASSPATGMGNQPQHF . TRBD1 TRBJ1-5 TRBV7-6 16